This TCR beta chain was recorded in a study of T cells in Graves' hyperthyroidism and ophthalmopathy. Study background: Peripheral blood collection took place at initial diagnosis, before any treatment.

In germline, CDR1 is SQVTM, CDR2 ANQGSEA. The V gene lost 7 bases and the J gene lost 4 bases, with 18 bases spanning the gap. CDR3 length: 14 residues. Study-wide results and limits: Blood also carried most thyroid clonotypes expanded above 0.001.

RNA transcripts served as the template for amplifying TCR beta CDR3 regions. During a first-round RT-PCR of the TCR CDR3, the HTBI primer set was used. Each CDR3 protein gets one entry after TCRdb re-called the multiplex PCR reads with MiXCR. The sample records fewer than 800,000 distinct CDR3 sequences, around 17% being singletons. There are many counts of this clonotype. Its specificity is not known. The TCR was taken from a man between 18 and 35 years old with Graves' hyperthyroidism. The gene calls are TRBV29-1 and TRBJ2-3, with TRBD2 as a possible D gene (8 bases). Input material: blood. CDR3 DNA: TGCAGCGGTACAGGGGTCGGGGGGGCAGATACGCAGTATTTT. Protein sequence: CSGTGVGGADTQYF.